Included here is one T cell receptor (beta chain) sequence, with context. The data were produced by immunoSEQ multiplex PCR, yet TCRdb's version contains in-frame clones alone and is incomplete. The sample lists about 100,000 clones; more than 90% were seen once. The source of the sample is a study of technical replicates of blood from a handful of donors. Looked up from germline, CDR1 is SEHNR and CDR2 is FQNEAQ (reference sequence). The CDR3 consists of 15 residues. Trimming pared 2 bases from V and 2 bases from J, leaving 11 bases between. Material for sequencing was T cells isolated from PBMCs. The TCR comes from a human donor in good health. The chain is built from TRBV7-9 and TRBJ2-3, with D maybe TRBD1 (5 bases). The CDR3 nucleotides are TGTGCCAGCAGCTTATTGGACATTCCCACAGATACGCAGTATTTT. It specifies CASSLLDIPTDTQYF.